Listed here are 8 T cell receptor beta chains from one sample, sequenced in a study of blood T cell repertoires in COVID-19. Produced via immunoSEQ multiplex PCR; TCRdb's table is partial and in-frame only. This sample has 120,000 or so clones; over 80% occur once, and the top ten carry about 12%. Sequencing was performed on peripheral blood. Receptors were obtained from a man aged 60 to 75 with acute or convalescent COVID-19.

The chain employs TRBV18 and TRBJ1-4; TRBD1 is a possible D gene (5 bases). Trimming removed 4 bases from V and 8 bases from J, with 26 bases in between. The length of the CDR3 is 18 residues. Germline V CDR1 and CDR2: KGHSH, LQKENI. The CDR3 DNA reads TGTGCCAGCTCACTATATGGCCGTCGGGTAGGGGATCGGGAAAAACTGTTTTTT. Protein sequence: CASSLYGRRVGDREKLFF.

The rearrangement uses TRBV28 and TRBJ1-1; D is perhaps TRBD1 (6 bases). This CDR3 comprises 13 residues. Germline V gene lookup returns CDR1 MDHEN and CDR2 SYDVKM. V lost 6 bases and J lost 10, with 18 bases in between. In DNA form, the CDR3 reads TGTGCCAGCAGGGGGGGGGCTTGGAGGCGAGCTTTCTTT. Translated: CASRGGAWRRAFF.

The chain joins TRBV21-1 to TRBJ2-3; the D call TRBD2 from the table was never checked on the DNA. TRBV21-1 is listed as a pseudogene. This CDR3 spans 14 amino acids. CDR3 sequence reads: CASSSKLTRDTQYF. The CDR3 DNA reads TGTGCCAGCAGCTCAAAGCTGACTAGAGATACGCAGTATTTT.

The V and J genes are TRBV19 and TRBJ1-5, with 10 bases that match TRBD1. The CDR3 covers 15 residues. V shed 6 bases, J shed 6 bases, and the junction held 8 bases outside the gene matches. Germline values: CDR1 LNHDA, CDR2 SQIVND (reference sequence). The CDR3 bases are TGTGCCAGTAGCATTAGGACAGGGGGTACTCAGCCCCAGCATTTT. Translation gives CASSIRTGGTQPQHF.

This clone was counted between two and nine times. CDR3 sequence reads: CASSDPRDSYEQYF. In nucleotides, the CDR3 is TGCGCCAGCAGTGATCCCCGGGACTCCTACGAGCAGTACTTC. This chain links TRBV10-2 with TRBJ2-7; the D gene is possibly TRBD2 (5 bases). Germline V CDR1 and CDR2: WSHSY, SAAADI. Trimming took 3 bases from V and 0 from J, leaving 9 bases between them. This CDR3 comprises 14 residues.

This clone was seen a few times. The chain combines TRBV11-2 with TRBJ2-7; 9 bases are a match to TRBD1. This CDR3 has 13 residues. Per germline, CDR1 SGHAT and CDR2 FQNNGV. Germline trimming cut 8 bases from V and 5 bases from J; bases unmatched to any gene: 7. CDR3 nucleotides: TGTGCCAGCCGCCGGGACAGGGTTCACGAGCAGTACTTC. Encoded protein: CASRRDRVHEQYF. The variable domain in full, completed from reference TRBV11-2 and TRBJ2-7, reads EAGVAQSPRYKIIEKRQSVAFWCNPISGHATLYWYQQILGQGPKLLIQFQNNGVVDDSQLPKDRFSAERLKGVDSTLKIQPAKLEDSAVYLCASRRDRVHEQYFGPGTRLTVT.

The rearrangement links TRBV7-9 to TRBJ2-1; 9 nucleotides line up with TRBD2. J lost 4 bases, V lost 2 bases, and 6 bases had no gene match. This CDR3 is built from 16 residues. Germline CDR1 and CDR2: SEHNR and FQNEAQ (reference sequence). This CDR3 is CASSLPGAGGYNEQFF. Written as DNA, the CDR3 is TGTGCCAGCAGCTTACCGGGGGCGGGAGGGTACAATGAGCAGTTCTTC.

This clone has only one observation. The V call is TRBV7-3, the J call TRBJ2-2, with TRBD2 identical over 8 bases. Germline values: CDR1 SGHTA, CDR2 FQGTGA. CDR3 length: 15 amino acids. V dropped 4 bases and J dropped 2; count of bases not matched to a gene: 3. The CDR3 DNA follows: TGTGCCAGCAGCTCGGTAGCGGGAAACACCGGGGAGCTGTTTTTT. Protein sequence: CASSSVAGNTGELFF.